Detailed here is one T cell receptor beta chain. Its antigen is not identified. An end of the junction differs from the germline gene, which may be a read error. The template was RNA from unsorted bulk tissue. More than 3 cm separated this lung sample from the edge of the tumor. Donors were chemotherapy-naive, newly diagnosed lung cancer surgical patients in China, August–late 2014. The library came from three nested PCR rounds adapted from ARM-PCR protocols. TCRdb analysed the multiplex PCR reads with MiXCR anew, one entry per CDR3 protein. The repertoire includes some 73,000 distinct CDR3 sequences, about four fifths of them detected once, and approximately 51% sits in the top ten. This CDR3 is built from 16 residues. CDR1 LGHNA and CDR2 YSLEER come from the germline V gene. The sample originates from a study of tumor and adjacent non-tumor tissue in lung cancer. The wider study: Aged about 31 to 80 years, patients included roughly ten men and about 5 women with stage I to III disease. Samples averaged roughly 4.4 million productive TCRbeta reads each.

General study findings and limits: Tumor repertoires had a smaller top 100 clone share than normal lung.

The specimen sequenced was distant non-tumor lung tissue. The rearrangement uses TRBV4-3 and TRBJ2-3; D gene ambiguous. The receptor was isolated from a man between 60 and 70 years old with non-small cell lung cancer. The CDR3 nucleotides are TGCGCCAGCAGCCAAGATAGAGATGGCACCACAGATACACAGTATTTT. Residues: CASSQDRDGTTDTQYF.